This is a list of T cell receptor beta chains from one sample in a study of type 1 regulatory T cells. TCRdb used MiXCR to reprocess the reads, holding one entry per CDR3 protein. The sample has 65,000 to 80,000 distinct CDR3 sequences, about a fifth seen once; the top ten hold roughly 8.3%. Their antigens are not known. The sample comprised cultured type 1 regulatory T (Tr1) cells, either the whole culture or a sorted fraction (not recorded which). The receptors derive from a human donor in good health. Each CDR3 is given with its conserved first and last residue. A D gene is named only where the DNA matches it firmly. Size tells how often a clone was seen (once, few, many) or the class of an expanded clone, and some rows leave it out.

J,size,V,D,CDR3,DNA
TRBJ2-7,NA,TRBV9,TRBD1,CASSVLGQGISYEQYF,TGTGCCAGCAGCGTTTTGGGACAGGGGATCTCCTACGAGCAGTACTTC
TRBJ2-2,many,TRBV5-1,TRBD1,CASSPGQGVNTGELFF,TGCGCCAGCAGCCCCGGACAGGGAGTGAACACCGGGGAGCTGTTTTTT
TRBJ2-1,NA,TRBV20-1,TRBD2,CSAKAGTSVYNEQFF,TGCAGTGCTAAAGCCGGGACTAGCGTCTACAATGAGCAGTTCTTC
TRBJ1-5,NA,TRBV12-3/TRBV12-4,NA,CASSGGVQPQHF,TGTGCCAGCAGTGGTGGGGTTCAGCCCCAGCATTTT
TRBJ2-3,NA,TRBV5-1,TRBD2,CASSRRLAESTDTQYF,TGCGCCAGCAGCAGGAGACTAGCGGAGAGCACAGATACGCAGTATTTT
TRBJ2-1,many,TRBV10-3,TRBD2,CAISWASGIDEQFF,TGTGCCATCAGTTGGGCTAGCGGGATCGATGAGCAGTTCTTC
TRBJ2-1,NA,TRBV5-6,TRBD2,CASSLGTSYNNEQFF,TGTGCCAGCAGCTTGGGGACTAGCTATAACAATGAGCAGTTCTTC
TRBJ2-1,NA,TRBV12-3/TRBV12-4,NA,CASSLWGSYNEQFF,TGTGCCAGCAGTTTATGGGGTTCCTACAATGAGCAGTTCTTC
TRBJ2-1,few,TRBV7-3,TRBD2,CASSPRTSRTNNEQFF,TGTGCCAGCAGCCCGAGGACTAGCCGTACGAACAATGAGCAGTTCTTC
TRBJ1-2,few,TRBV19,NA,CASTLGMDRPNYGYTF,TGTGCCAGTACCCTTGGCATGGACAGACCTAACTATGGCTACACCTTC
TRBJ2-1,few,TRBV20-1,NA,CSARNDEQFF,TGCAGTGCTAGAAATGATGAGCAGTTCTTC
TRBJ2-1,few,TRBV7-9,TRBD1,CASSSNRGHEQFF,TGTGCCAGCAGCTCAAACAGGGGACATGAGCAGTTCTTC
TRBJ2-2,few,TRBV5-1,NA,CASSFTTGSPGELFF,TGCGCCAGCAGCTTCACAACAGGGTCCCCCGGGGAGCTGTTTTTT
TRBJ2-1,many,TRBV29-1,NA,CSVPQGGLAGYNEQFF,TGCAGCGTCCCTCAGGGGGGGCTAGCGGGTTACAATGAGCAGTTCTTC
TRBJ2-7,NA,TRBV20-1,NA,CSAPKLALSTYEQYF,TGCAGTGCGCCGAAACTAGCTCTCTCCACCTACGAGCAGTACTTC
TRBJ1-4,few,TRBV5-6,TRBD1,CASSYRGPNEKLFF,TGTGCCAGCAGCTACAGGGGGCCTAATGAAAAACTGTTTTTT
TRBJ2-7,NA,TRBV29-1,NA,CSVELWTSGEQYF,TGCAGCGTTGAATTGTGGACGTCGGGCGAGCAGTACTTC
TRBJ2-7,NA,TRBV7-8,NA,CASSLVALAYEQYF,TGTGCCAGCAGCTTAGTGGCTCTCGCCTACGAGCAGTACTTC
TRBJ2-5,NA,TRBV20-1,NA,CSALEGGLETQYF,TGCAGTGCTCTCGAAGGGGGACTAGAGACCCAGTACTTC